This T cell receptor (beta chain) is drawn from a study of blood T cell repertoires in COVID-19. Overall study: Samples of COVID-19 (acute and convalescent) were obtained from the United States, Italy and Spain.

Sequencing used immunoSEQ multiplex PCR; TCRdb keeps in-frame clones, though not all of them. The table records some 390,000 clones, 85% to 90% of them present only once. Recruitment covered about 25 US areas and drew participants whose ages spanned roughly 18 to 100 years. Categorization into cohorts depended on clinical history that participants reported. CDR3 length: 15 residues. Looked up from germline, CDR1 is MNHEY and CDR2 is SMNVEV (reference sequence). The V and J ends lost 1 base and 13 bases, in that order; junction bases with no gene match: 9. The sequenced sample was PBMCs or T cells enriched from blood (not recorded which). The sequence came from a young man who had recovered from COVID-19. The chain joins TRBV27 to TRBJ1-6; TRBD1 agrees at 8 bases. In nucleotides, the CDR3 is TGTGCCAGCAGTTTATTTGGCGCAGGGGGCGCGCCCCTCCACTTT. Translation gives CASSLFGAGGAPLHF.